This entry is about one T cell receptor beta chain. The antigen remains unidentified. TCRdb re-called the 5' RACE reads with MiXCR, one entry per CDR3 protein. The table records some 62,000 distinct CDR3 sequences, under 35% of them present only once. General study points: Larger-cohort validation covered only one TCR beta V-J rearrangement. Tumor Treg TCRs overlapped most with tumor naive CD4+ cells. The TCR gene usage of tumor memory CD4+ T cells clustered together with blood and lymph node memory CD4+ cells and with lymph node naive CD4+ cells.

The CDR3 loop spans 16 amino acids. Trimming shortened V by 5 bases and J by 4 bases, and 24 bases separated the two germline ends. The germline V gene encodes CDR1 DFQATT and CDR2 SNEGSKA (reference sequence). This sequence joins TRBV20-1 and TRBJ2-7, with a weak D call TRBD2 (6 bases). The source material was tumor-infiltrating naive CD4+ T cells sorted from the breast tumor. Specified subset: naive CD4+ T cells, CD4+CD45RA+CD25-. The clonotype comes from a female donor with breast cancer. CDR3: CSAEVGGAPPGYEQYF. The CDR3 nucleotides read TGCAGTGCTGAGGTGGGCGGGGCCCCCCCGGGGTACGAGCAGTACTTC.